This T cell receptor (beta chain) was profiled in a study of shared clonotypes between healthy human individuals. General study results and limits: Rarefaction demonstrated incomplete sorted-subset sequencing despite large depth.

In its sample, this clone was seen once. Its antigen is unknown. Trimming took off 0 bases at V and 7 bases at J, with 16 bases between the two ends. CDR1 and CDR2 from the germline V gene are MGHRA and YSYEKL. The CDR3 has 16 residues. Genomic DNA per cell subset filled all wells of several immunoSEQ plates. Sequenced by immunoSEQ multiplex PCR; TCRdb stores in-frame clones only, minus some. The table includes roughly 2,300,000 clones, about 90% detected once. The chain is built from TRBV4-1 and TRBJ2-1, with D perhaps assigned TRBD1 or TRBD2 (5 bases each). This TCR came from a man younger than 30 in good health. Some clones in this sample may be carry-over from other donors' samples. The sample taken for sequencing was naive CD4+ T cells from PBMCs. Subset specified: CD45RA+ positively selected. The CDR3 reads CASSQDPLGRTNEQFF. The CDR3 coding sequence is TGCGCCAGCAGCCAAGATCCCTTGGGACGTACAAATGAGCAGTTCTTC.